This TCR beta chain was sequenced for a study of blood T cell repertoires in COVID-19. Germline CDR1 is SNHLY and CDR2 is FYNNEI. V was pared by 3 bases and J by 3 bases, with 11 bases of the junction left unmatched. This CDR3 spans 16 amino acids. The table came from immunoSEQ multiplex PCR; TCRdb's copy has only in-frame clones and leaves some out. This sample has 95,000 or so clones, with more than 70% found just once. The TCR comes from a human donor in a cohort sampled during active COVID-19. The sequenced material came from peripheral blood. J is TRBJ2-7 and V is TRBV2, with TRBD1 matching 7 bases. CDR3 in amino acids: CASSDFDRVVDYEQYF. The DNA for the CDR3 is TGTGCCAGCAGTGATTTTGACAGGGTAGTTGACTACGAGCAGTACTTC.